This T cell receptor beta chain was obtained from a study of PD-1 blockade in classical Hodgkin lymphoma. Autologous stem cell transplantation was followed by relapse in every patient, and brentuximab vedotin exposure varied. Sequencing used immunoSEQ multiplex PCR; TCRdb keeps in-frame clones, though not all of them. Of about 18,000 clones in the sample, approximately 90% were seen once. The CDR3 covers 15 residues. J was trimmed by 6 bases and V by 5 bases; bases with no gene match: 11. In germline, CDR1 is SGHVS, CDR2 FQNEAQ. The chain employs TRBV7-8 and TRBJ1-2, with 8 bases identical to TRBD1. The sequence was obtained from a human donor with classical Hodgkin lymphoma. The material was peripheral blood mononuclear cells (PBMCs), obtained before the second cycle of nivolumab. The CDR3 DNA reads as TGTGCCAGCAGCGGGGGTGTAGGGACAGGACATGGCTACACCTTC. Amino acid sequence: CASSGGVGTGHGYTF.